This record looks at one T cell receptor (beta chain) sequence and its context. Its antigen is unknown. Per-base qualities were not stored, and no clone one base away is much larger. Using immunoSEQ, frozen genomic DNA was subjected to high-throughput TCRbeta CDR3 sequencing, a process that included PCR amplification, mapping, bias correction and internal controls. For the original study's pipeline: Productive rearrangements were kept, and unique TCRbeta sequences were defined by CDR3 nucleotide sequence plus V and J gene. Donor-reactive sequences required at least 5-fold expansion in CFSE-low cells versus unstimulated pre-transplant cells and at least 0.01% frequency. Minimum frequency thresholds were set for each subject on the basis of the unstimulated sample with the lowest template count, so that a detection power of at least 90% was ensured. Repertoire turnover was measured by Jensen-Shannon divergence between the top 1000 TCRbeta sequences post- and pre-transplant. Two-sided Fisher's exact tests were used to test for changes in how often donor-reactive sequences were detected. TCRdb took this table from immuneACCESS and kept in-frame rearrangements with V and J called. Such tables lack part of the clones; where checked against another copy, unresolved V genes explain under half of the gap, and the rest is unexplained. The V and J calls and clone size were taken over from that table, and D and trimming were inferred from the DNA. This sample lists roughly 80,000 clones; roughly 85% were detected once. The ten biggest clones cover about 0.45% of the sample.

These data belong to a study of T cell clones after liver transplantation (dated by TCRdb to between 2018 and 2020). As for the study more broadly: The samples were obtained from ITN030ST, a randomized trial that attempted immunosuppression withdrawal within 2 years after liver transplantation. After a pre-transplant mixed lymphocyte reaction, TCRbeta sequencing was used to pinpoint donor-reactive T cell clones, which were subsequently tracked in post-transplant blood. Third party-reactive TCRbeta sequences from pre-transplant MLRs were also identified as an antigen-independent comparator for donor-reactive sequences. Three of the eight recipients were HCV-positive; the others were transplanted for non-autoimmune, non-viral indications. Until randomization at 12-24 months post-transplant, subjects were given standard immunosuppression, with no induction therapy. To count as tolerant, a recipient had to stay completely off immunosuppression for at least one year without liver enzymes climbing beyond twice the upper limit of normal. Blood samples were collected pre-transplant, pre-randomization before withdrawal, and post-randomization after either complete withdrawal or failed withdrawal. A cohort of 8 liver transplant recipients was studied, of whom 3 were classified as tolerant and 5 as non-tolerant.

Thawed unstimulated PBMCs were stained for CD3, CD4 and CD8 and FACS-sorted into CD3+CD4+ and CD3+CD8+ populations. Randomization to immunosuppression withdrawal applied to every one of the 8 studied subjects. The Qiagen DNeasy Blood and Tissue Kit was used for isolation of genomic DNA. Based on the germline V gene (reference sequence), the CDR1 and CDR2 sequences are LNHDA and SQIVND. Compared with germline, V lacks 4 bases and J lacks 3 bases; bases without a gene match: 2. The CDR3 measures 14 amino acids from cysteine to phenylalanine. Only CDR3 DNA remains: 42 bases, in frame from the first base. General conclusions and limits of the study: Because allograft tissue specimens were not available, migration of donor-reactive T cells into the graft, rather than deletion, may have occurred. When repertoire turnover was taken into account, detection of donor-reactive sequences was significantly reduced in 7 of 8 subjects for CD4 and in 8 of 8 subjects for CD8. Conclusions were preliminary, limited by small, heterogeneous patient numbers and non-standardized post-transplant time points. In a couple of subjects, low numbers of available donor cells limited the measurable donor-reactive repertoire. A significant post-transplant decrease in circulating donor-reactive CD4 TCRbeta sequences was observed in most of the 8 subjects, irrespective of tolerance or HCV status. Donor-reactive sequences declined more than third party-reactive ones, suggesting partial antigen-specific deletion unrelated to withdrawal success.

The sequenced sample was CD4+ T cells from blood, obtained 45 to 46 months after liver transplant. This sequence uses TRBV19 and TRBJ1-4, and TRBD1 aligns with 7 junction nucleotides. This clonotype originated in a human patient who received a liver transplant. Following a transplant, some T lymphocytes may have been derived from the graft donor. This receptor has the CDR3 CASSKTGSNEKLFF. The DNA sequence is as follows: TGTGCCAGTAGTAAGACAGGGTCTAATGAAAAACTGTTTTTT.